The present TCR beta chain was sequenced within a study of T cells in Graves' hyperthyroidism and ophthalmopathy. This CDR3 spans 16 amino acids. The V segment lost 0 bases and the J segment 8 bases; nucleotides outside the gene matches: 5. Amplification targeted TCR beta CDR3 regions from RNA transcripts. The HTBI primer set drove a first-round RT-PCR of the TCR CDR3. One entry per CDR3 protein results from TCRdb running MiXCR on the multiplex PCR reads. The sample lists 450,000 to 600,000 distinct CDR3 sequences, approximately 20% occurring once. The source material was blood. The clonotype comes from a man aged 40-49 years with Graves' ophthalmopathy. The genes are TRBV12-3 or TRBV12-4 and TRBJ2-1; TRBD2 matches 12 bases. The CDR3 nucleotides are TGTGCCAGCAGTTTAGCGACTAGCGGGGGCCCGCATGAGCAGTTCTTC. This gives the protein CASSLATSGGPHEQFF.